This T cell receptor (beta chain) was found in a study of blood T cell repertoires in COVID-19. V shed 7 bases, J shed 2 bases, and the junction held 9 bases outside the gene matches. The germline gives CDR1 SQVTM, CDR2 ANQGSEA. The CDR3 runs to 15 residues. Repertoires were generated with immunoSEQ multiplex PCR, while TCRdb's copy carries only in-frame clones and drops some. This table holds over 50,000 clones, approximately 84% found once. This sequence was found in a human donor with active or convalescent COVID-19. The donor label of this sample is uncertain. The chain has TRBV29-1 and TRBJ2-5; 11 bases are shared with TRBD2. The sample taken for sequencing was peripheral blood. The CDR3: CSDPRGLAVQETQYF. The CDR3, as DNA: TGCAGCGACCCACGGGGACTAGCGGTTCAAGAGACCCAGTACTTC.